A selection of T cell receptor beta chains follows, all from one sample in a study of shared clonotypes between healthy human individuals. The method was immunoSEQ multiplex PCR; TCRdb's version includes in-frame clones alone and lacks a portion of them. The table records around 2.5 million clones, 80% to 95% of them present only once. Sequencing was done on a sample of naive CD4+ T cells from PBMCs. The receptors here all came from a man younger than 35 in good health. Some clones in this sample may be carry-over from other donors' samples. Each CDR3 is given with its conserved first and last residue. D genes are given only for firm matches. For some rows the clone size is stated as once, few or many, or as a class when expanded; others skip it.

TRBV4-1	TRBJ1-5	few	NA	CASSHRTADNQPQHF	TGCGCCAGCAGCCATAGGACAGCCGACAATCAGCCCCAGCATTTT
TRBV5-4	TRBJ2-7	once	NA	CASSRDGGSYEQYF	TGTGCCAGCAGCCGCGACGGGGGCTCGTACGAGCAGTACTTC
TRBV4-2	TRBJ1-1	NA	TRBD1	CASSPRTGKNTEAFF	TGTGCCAGCAGCCCCCGGACAGGGAAGAACACTGAAGCTTTCTTT
TRBV7-3	TRBJ2-2	NA	TRBD2	CASSPRTSENTGELFF	TGTGCCAGCAGCCCTAGGACTAGCGAGAACACCGGGGAGCTGTTTTTT
TRBV25-1	TRBJ2-5	NA	NA	CASSPPGNGETQYF	TGTGCCAGCAGCCCCCCGGGGAACGGGGAGACCCAGTACTTC
TRBV5-1	TRBJ2-1	NA	NA	CASSPGTKNNEQFF	TGCGCCAGCAGCCCTGGGACAAAAAACAATGAGCAGTTCTTC
TRBV30	TRBJ2-1	NA	NA	CAWGELRRNEQFF	TGTGCCTGGGGCGAACTCAGGCGGAATGAGCAGTTCTTC
TRBV29-1	TRBJ1-1	once	NA	CSVETSTNTEAFF	TGCAGCGTCGAAACCTCGACCAACACTGAAGCTTTCTTT
TRBV5-1	TRBJ2-3	NA	TRBD2	CASSASSGSTDTQYF	TGCGCCAGCAGCGCCTCTAGCGGTAGCACAGATACGCAGTATTTT
TRBV6-5	TRBJ2-5	NA	NA	CASSTGYETQYF	TGTGCCAGCAGCACGGGATACGAGACCCAGTACTTC
TRBV7-3	TRBJ2-3	NA	NA	CASSLGGAESDTQYF	TGTGCCAGCAGCCTCGGAGGGGCTGAATCAGATACGCAGTATTTT
TRBV5-1	TRBJ2-3	NA	NA	CASSLFRSTDTQYF	TGCGCCAGCAGCTTGTTCCGTAGCACAGATACGCAGTATTTT
TRBV7-2	TRBJ2-2	NA	TRBD1	CASGDRVNTGELFF	TGTGCCAGTGGGGACAGGGTAAACACCGGGGAGCTGTTTTTT
TRBV7-2	TRBJ1-2	NA	TRBD1	CASSLVGQDGYTF	TGTGCCAGCAGCTTAGTGGGACAGGATGGCTACACCTTC
TRBV19	TRBJ1-2	NA	TRBD1	CASSDYRGQVYGYTF	TGTGCCAGTAGTGATTACAGGGGGCAAGTCTATGGCTACACCTTC
TRBV6-1	TRBJ1-6	NA	NA	CASSAPTVLGPLHF	TGTGCCAGCAGTGCGCCGACAGTCCTAGGACCCCTCCACTTT
TRBV5-4	TRBJ2-1	NA	TRBD2	CASSTPTSGFGSSYNEQFF	TGTGCCAGCAGCACGCCGACTAGCGGGTTTGGTAGCTCCTACAATGAGCAGTTCTTC
TRBV30	TRBJ2-5	NA	NA	CAWSETRETQYF	TGTGCCTGGAGTGAAACGCGGGAGACCCAGTACTTC
TRBV28	TRBJ2-2	NA	NA	CATLGTGELFF	TGTGCCACTCTAGGGACCGGGGAGCTGTTTTTT
TRBV7-2	TRBJ1-4	NA	NA	CASSLVTQGSPTNEKLFF	TGTGCCAGCAGCTTAGTTACGCAGGGGTCCCCAACTAATGAAAAACTGTTTTTT
TRBV5-1	TRBJ2-5	NA	TRBD1	CASSEPGQQETQYF	TGCGCCAGCAGCGAGCCGGGACAGCAAGAGACCCAGTACTTC
TRBV7-9	TRBJ2-2	NA	NA	CASSLYTGELFF	TGTGCCAGCAGCTTATATACCGGGGAGCTGTTTTTT
TRBV28	TRBJ2-7	NA	TRBD1	CASAPGTGSIGVFEQYF	TGTGCCAGCGCCCCCGGGACAGGGTCTATAGGGGTTTTTGAGCAGTACTTC
TRBV7-8	TRBJ1-1	NA	NA	CASSSRDTNTEAFF	TGTGCCAGCAGCTCCAGGGACACGAACACTGAAGCTTTCTTT
TRBV9	TRBJ1-1	once	NA	CASSVAGENTEAFF	TGTGCCAGCAGCGTAGCAGGGGAGAACACTGAAGCTTTCTTT
TRBV7-2	TRBJ1-3	NA	NA	CASSSGLSGNTIYF	TGTGCCAGCAGCTCTGGCCTCTCTGGAAACACCATATATTTT
TRBV11-2	TRBJ2-4	NA	NA	CASSPNVLVAKNIQYF	TGTGCCAGCAGCCCAAATGTATTAGTAGCCAAAAACATTCAGTACTTC
TRBV11-3	TRBJ1-1	NA	TRBD1	CASSLFPRTGWTEAFF	TGTGCCAGCAGCCTTTTCCCCCGGACAGGGTGGACTGAAGCTTTCTTT
TRBV28	TRBJ1-1	NA	NA	CASSLDAEGEAFF	TGTGCCAGCAGTTTGGACGCTGAGGGTGAAGCTTTCTTT
TRBV6-1	TRBJ1-2	NA	TRBD1	CASSAQTGEGYGYTF	TGTGCCAGCAGTGCCCAGACAGGGGAAGGCTATGGCTACACCTTC
TRBV7-3	TRBJ2-7	NA	NA	CASSLVPQYEQYF	TGTGCCAGCAGCTTGGTCCCCCAATACGAGCAGTACTTC
TRBV29-1	TRBJ1-1	NA	NA	CSARTGWDTEAFF	TGCAGCGCCCGAACAGGGTGGGACACTGAAGCTTTCTTT
TRBV7-9	TRBJ1-2	NA	NA	CASSLAYGYTF	TGTGCCAGCAGCTTAGCCTATGGCTACACCTTC
TRBV9	TRBJ1-1	NA	NA	CASSVSLRDTEAFF	TGTGCCAGCAGCGTAAGCCTGAGGGACACTGAAGCTTTCTTT
TRBV4-2	TRBJ2-1	NA	NA	CASSLLGEASYNEQFF	TGTGCCAGCAGCCTTCTCGGGGAGGCGTCCTACAATGAGCAGTTCTTC
TRBV7-9	TRBJ2-7	NA	TRBD2	CASSLQTSGRGSEQYF	TGTGCCAGCAGCTTACAGACTAGCGGGAGGGGGAGCGAGCAGTACTTC
TRBV5-5	TRBJ2-7	NA	TRBD2	CASSIAGGSYEQYF	TGTGCCAGCAGCATAGCGGGAGGCTCCTACGAGCAGTACTTC
TRBV9	TRBJ2-7	NA	NA	CASSPLVGTAYEQYF	TGTGCCAGCAGCCCTCTCGTCGGGACTGCCTACGAGCAGTACTTC
TRBV7-2	TRBJ2-1	NA	TRBD2	CASSSARTSGQYNEQFF	TGTGCCAGCAGCTCGGCCCGGACTAGCGGGCAGTACAATGAGCAGTTCTTC
TRBV7-5	TRBJ1-2	NA	NA	CVRSPWDRGSNGYTF	TGTGTCAGAAGCCCCTGGGACAGGGGATCGAATGGCTACACCTTC
TRBV7-9	TRBJ2-7	NA	TRBD1	CASSLSSGDRYFYEQYF	TGTGCCAGCAGCTTATCTTCGGGGGACAGGTATTTCTACGAGCAGTACTTC
TRBV5-1	TRBJ1-3	once	TRBD1	CASSWGTGSAGNTIYF	TGCGCCAGCAGCTGGGGGACAGGATCTGCTGGAAACACCATATATTTT
TRBV27	TRBJ1-5	NA	NA	CASGQGNQPQHF	TGTGCTAGCGGGCAGGGGAATCAGCCCCAGCATTTT
TRBV18	TRBJ1-1	NA	NA	CASSRDLRGRGTEAFF	TGTGCCAGCTCCCGGGACCTCCGAGGTAGGGGCACTGAAGCTTTCTTT
TRBV4-1	TRBJ1-4	once	NA	CASSIYPGHSSGTNEKLFF	TGCGCCAGCAGCATATACCCGGGACACTCCTCGGGGACTAATGAAAAACTGTTTTTT
TRBV29-1	TRBJ1-1	few	NA	CSVVTNTEAFF	TGCAGCGTTGTGACAAACACTGAAGCTTTCTTT
TRBV10-3	TRBJ2-3	NA	TRBD2	CAIGTSGDTQYF	TGTGCCATTGGGACTAGCGGAGATACGCAGTATTTT
TRBV11-2	TRBJ2-7	NA	TRBD1	CASSLEGTVPYEQYF	TGTGCCAGCAGCTTAGAAGGGACAGTACCCTACGAGCAGTACTTC
TRBV9	TRBJ2-3	NA	NA	CASSSRPSPDTQYF	TGTGCCAGCAGCTCACGGCCGTCACCAGATACGCAGTATTTT
TRBV19	TRBJ2-3	NA	TRBD2	CASSNQLAGGKDTQYF	TGTGCCAGTAGTAACCAACTAGCGGGAGGGAAAGATACGCAGTATTTT
TRBV20-1	TRBJ2-7	once	NA	CSAKIVYEQYF	TGCAGTGCTAAGATCGTCTACGAGCAGTACTTC
TRBV2	TRBJ1-5	few	NA	CASSEELGGLQPQHF	TGTGCCAGCAGTGAAGAGTTGGGGGGCCTCCAGCCCCAGCATTTT
TRBV11-3	TRBJ2-7	NA	NA	CASSLGPELGSYEQYF	TGTGCCAGCAGCTTAGGGCCCGAACTAGGATCCTACGAGCAGTACTTC
TRBV6-6	TRBJ1-1	NA	TRBD1	CASSYWGTGETEAFF	TGTGCCAGCAGTTACTGGGGGACAGGGGAGACTGAAGCTTTCTTT
TRBV4-2	TRBJ2-1	NA	TRBD2	CASSLGLAVDYNEQFF	TGTGCCAGCAGCCTCGGACTAGCGGTCGACTACAATGAGCAGTTCTTC
TRBV6-1	TRBJ2-7	NA	NA	CASSDLGGTVSEQYF	TGTGCCAGCAGTGATCTTGGGGGCACGGTTAGCGAGCAGTACTTC
TRBV11-2	TRBJ2-6	NA	NA	CASSFGLHSGANVLTF	TGTGCCAGCAGCTTCGGCCTTCACTCTGGGGCCAACGTCCTGACTTTC